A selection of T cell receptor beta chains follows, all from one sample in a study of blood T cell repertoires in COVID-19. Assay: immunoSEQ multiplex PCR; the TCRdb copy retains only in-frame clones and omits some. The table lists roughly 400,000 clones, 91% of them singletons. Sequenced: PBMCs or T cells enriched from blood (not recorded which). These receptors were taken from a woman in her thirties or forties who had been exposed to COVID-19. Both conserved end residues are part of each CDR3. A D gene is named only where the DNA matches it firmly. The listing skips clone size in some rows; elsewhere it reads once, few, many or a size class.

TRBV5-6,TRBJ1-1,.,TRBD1,CASSLTGTGGKAFF,TGTGCCAGCAGCTTGACGGGGACAGGGGGCAAAGCTTTCTTT
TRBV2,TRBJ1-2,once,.,CASSETQGYYGYTF,TGTGCCAGCAGTGAAACACAGGGCTACTATGGCTACACCTTC
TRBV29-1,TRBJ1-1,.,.,CSVVTLNTEAFF,TGCAGCGTTGTAACTCTAAACACTGAAGCTTTCTTT
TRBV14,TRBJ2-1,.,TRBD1,CASSHTADRVHEQFF,TGTGCCAGCAGCCACACCGCAGACAGGGTCCATGAGCAGTTCTTC
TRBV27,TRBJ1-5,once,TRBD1,CASRGGTGSNQPQHF,TGTGCCAGCAGGGGAGGGACAGGGTCAAATCAGCCCCAGCATTTT
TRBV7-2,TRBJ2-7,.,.,CASSLGRAGGPYEQYF,TGTGCCAGCAGCTTAGGGAGGGCAGGGGGTCCCTACGAGCAGTACTTC
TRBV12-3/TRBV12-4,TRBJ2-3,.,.,CASSPEGDTQYF,TGTGCCAGCAGTCCCGAGGGAGATACGCAGTATTTT
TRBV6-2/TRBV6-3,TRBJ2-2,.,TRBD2,CASCPSGMNTGELFF,TGTGCCAGCTGCCCTAGCGGGATGAACACCGGGGAGCTGTTTTTT
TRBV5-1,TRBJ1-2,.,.,CASSRDTNYGYTF,TGCGCCAGCAGCCGGGACACCAACTATGGCTACACCTTC
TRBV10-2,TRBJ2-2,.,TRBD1,CASNRGLDTGELFF,TGCGCCAGCAACAGGGGGCTAGACACCGGGGAGCTGTTTTTT
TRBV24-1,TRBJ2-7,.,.,CATSDRVLEKQYF,TGTGCCACCAGTGACAGGGTACTTGAAAAGCAGTACTTC
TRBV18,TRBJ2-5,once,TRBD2,CASSPKASGSRVETQYF,TGTGCCAGCTCACCAAAGGCTAGCGGGAGTCGGGTAGAGACCCAGTACTTC
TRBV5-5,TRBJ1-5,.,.,CASSLDRGGQPQHF,TGTGCCAGCAGCTTGGACAGAGGGGGTCAGCCCCAGCATTTT
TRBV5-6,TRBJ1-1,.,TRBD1,CASSLRWTGSTEAFF,TGTGCCAGCAGCTTGAGATGGACAGGGAGTACTGAAGCTTTCTTT
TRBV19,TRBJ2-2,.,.,CASSIQGTGELFF,TGTGCCAGTAGTATACAGGGCACCGGGGAGCTGTTTTTT
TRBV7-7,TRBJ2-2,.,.,CASSASRGYTGELFF,TGTGCTAGCAGCGCTTCCAGGGGATACACCGGGGAGCTGTTTTTT
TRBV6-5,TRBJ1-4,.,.,CASEGGGKNEKLFF,TGTGCCAGCGAGGGAGGGGGAAAGAACGAAAAACTGTTTTTT
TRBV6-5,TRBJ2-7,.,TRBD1,CASSYDRARNYEQYF,TGTGCCAGCAGTTACGACAGGGCCAGGAACTACGAGCAGTACTTC
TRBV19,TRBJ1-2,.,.,CASWDFGYTF,TGTGCCAGCTGGGACTTTGGCTACACCTTC
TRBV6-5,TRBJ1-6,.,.,CASIESSNSPLHF,TGTGCCAGCATAGAAAGCTCCAATTCACCCCTCCACTTT